A single sample is the source of the 4 T cell receptor beta chains below, sequenced in a study of T cell responses to AZD1222 COVID-19 vaccine. The assay was immunoSEQ multiplex PCR, and TCRdb's table has in-frame clones only and misses some. The sample has approximately 130,000 clones, 85% to 90% seen once; the top ten hold 25% to 30%. Specimen: peripheral blood, collected on day 0 of AZD1222 vaccination. The receptors stem from an adult in good health.

V usage is TRBV28 and J usage is TRBJ2-7; 10 bases line up with TRBD2. Germline V lookup: CDR1 MDHEN, CDR2 SYDVKM. CDR3 length equals 13 residues. With 6 bases clipped from V and 6 bases from J, the junction kept 5 bases outside the gene matches. Here the CDR3 reads CASRPAGGSEQYF. The CDR3 DNA follows: TGTGCCAGCAGACCAGCGGGAGGGAGCGAGCAGTACTTC.

This clone occurred once. This chain joins TRBV7-9 and TRBJ2-4; 7 bases match TRBD1. After removal of 7 bases from V and 6 bases from J, the junction contained 6 bases not matched to a gene. Germline V gene sequence: CDR1 SEHNR, CDR2 FQNEAQ (reference sequence). The CDR3 extends over 13 amino acids. The CDR3 sequence: CASNRQGPNIQYF. The CDR3, as DNA: TGTGCCAGCAACCGACAGGGCCCAAACATTCAGTACTTC.

The gene calls are TRBV3-1 (or the pseudogene TRBV3-2) and TRBJ1-1; TRBD1 matches at 7 bases. The V and J ends lost 4 bases and 4 bases, in that order; junction bases with no gene match: 6. From germline, CDR1 is LGHDT and CDR2 YNNKEL (reference sequence). This CDR3 has 14 residues. CDR3 sequence: CASSPTGMITEAFF. The CDR3 DNA follows: TGTGCCAGCAGCCCGACAGGGATGATCACTGAAGCTTTCTTT.

This chain links TRBV27 with TRBJ2-7; perhaps TRBD1 as D (6 bases). V lost 4 bases and J lost 2, with 15 bases in between. This CDR3 has 15 residues. Germline V CDR1 and CDR2: MNHEY, SMNVEV (reference sequence). The CDR3 DNA sequence: TGTGCCAGCAGTTCAAAAGGACAGCTAACCTACGAGCAGTACTTC. Protein sequence: CASSSKGQLTYEQYF.